One and the same sample provided the 26 T cell receptor beta chains below, sequenced in a study of regulatory T cells in long-lasting Graves disease. Through Arm-PCR of CDR3 regions and iRepertoire HTBI primers, TCR beta libraries were built. TCRdb fed the multiplex PCR reads into MiXCR, producing one record per CDR3 protein. The sample consists of more than 300,000 distinct CDR3 sequences, about a sixth of them appearing once. Time point of the sample: newly diagnosed GD, antithyroid drugs for less than 3 months. The TCR library was prepared using RNA isolated from PBMCs. Specimen: peripheral blood mononuclear cells (PBMCs), collected at new diagnosis, from a patient treated with antithyroid drugs. The receptors were gathered from a female donor with Graves disease.

The table lists this clonotype with many counts. CDR3 in DNA: TGTGCCAGCAGCCCCCGGACAGGGGGAGCGTCAATGGCCTATGGCTACACCTTC. It is translated as CASSPRTGGASMAYGYTF. This chain connects TRBV6-1 to TRBJ1-2; 10 bases match TRBD1. After removal of 6 bases from V and 4 bases from J, the junction contained 17 bases not matched to a gene. The germline gives CDR1 MNHNS, CDR2 SASEGT. The length of the CDR3 is 18 residues.

With regard to this clonotype: This may stem from a read error, because a much larger clone lies one nucleotide away. V gene TRBV7-2 combines with J gene TRBJ2-3, with no clear D. From germline, CDR1 is SGHTA and CDR2 FQGNSA. This CDR3 has 13 residues. V lost 0 bases and J lost 2, with 3 bases in between. The CDR3 reads CASSLALTDTQYF. CDR3 sequence (DNA): TGTGCCAGCAGCTTAGCCCTCACAGATACGCAGTATTTT.

The chain combines TRBV3-1 with TRBJ1-2, with TRBD1 as a possible D gene (5 bases). Per germline, CDR1 LGHDT and CDR2 YNNKEL (reference sequence). The CDR3 consists of 14 residues. Trimming cost V 4 bases and J 6 bases, with 15 bases left between them. In DNA, the CDR3 is TGTGCCAGCAGCCTACGCGGGGGAATAAATGGCTACACCTTC. As protein: CASSLRGGINGYTF. Full variable domain (missing parts from reference TRBV3-1 and TRBJ1-2): DTAVSQTPKYLVTQMGNDKSIKCEQNLGHDTMYWYKQDSKKFLKIMFSYNNKELIINETVPNRFSPKSPDKAHLNLHINSLELGDSAVYFCASSLRGGINGYTFGSGTRLTVV.

This chain links TRBV2 with TRBJ1-2; D is uncertain. Trimming stripped 0 bases from V and 3 bases from J, with 5 bases between. The CDR3 spans 13 residues. Germline V lookup: CDR1 SNHLY, CDR2 FYNNEI. CDR3 in DNA: TGTGCCAGCAGTGAAGCGCGGGACTATGGCTACACCTTC. It encodes CASSEARDYGYTF. The full variable domain, its missing parts supplied by reference TRBV2 and TRBJ1-2, is EPEVTQTPSHQVTQMGQEVILRCVPISNHLYFYWYRQILGQKVEFLVSFYNNEISEKSEIFDDQFSVERPDGSNFTLKIRSTKLEDSAMYFCASSEARDYGYTFGSGTRLTVV.

This clonotype was counted many times. The rearrangement uses TRBV27 and TRBJ1-2; D remains unclear. The germline CDR1 and CDR2 sequences are MNHEY and SMNVEV (reference sequence). The CDR3 loop spans 12 amino acids. Trimming took off 6 bases at V and 4 bases at J, with 9 bases between the two ends. CDR3 in amino acids: CASSRGGYGYTF. In DNA, the CDR3 is TGTGCCAGCAGCCGGGGTGGCTATGGCTACACCTTC.

This clonotype has at least ten counts. This chain joins TRBV24-1 and TRBJ2-3; D remains unclear. The CDR3 is made up of 15 amino acids. V dropped 4 bases and J dropped 2 bases, with 12 bases sitting between them. Germline-derived CDR1 and CDR2 are KGHDR and SFDVKD. CDR3 DNA: TGTGCCACCAGTGACCCGACACCACACACAGATACGCAGTATTTT. It yields the protein CATSDPTPHTDTQYF.

CDR3 protein: CASSLGTVGYNSPLHF. The CDR3, as DNA: TGTGCCAGCAGCTTGGGCACCGTGGGATATAATTCACCCCTCCACTTT. The V call is TRBV5-5, the J call TRBJ1-6; D not certain. V was pared by 0 bases and J by 4 bases, with 11 bases between. Germline V gene sequence: CDR1 SGHKS, CDR2 YYEKEE (reference sequence). The CDR3 is 16 residues long.

This clonotype came up a few times. The CDR3 loop reads CASTLRQELSHTQYF. CDR3 DNA: TGTGCCAGCACCCTACGGCAGGAACTCTCGCATACGCAGTATTTT. J is TRBJ2-3 and V is TRBV27, with D hard to call. The V end was cut by 7 bases, the J end by 7 bases, with 21 bases between. CDR3 length equals 15 residues. The germline CDR1 and CDR2 sequences are MNHEY and SMNVEV (reference sequence).

This clonotype has at least ten counts. J is TRBJ1-4 and V is TRBV7-2; 8 positions agree with TRBD1. J gave up 3 bases and V 2 bases, and 2 bases lay outside the gene matches. The CDR3 contains 15 residues. CDR1 and CDR2 (germline): SGHTA, FQGNSA. The CDR3 sequence: CASSLMTGANEKLFF. The DNA for the CDR3 is TGTGCCAGCAGCTTAATGACAGGGGCTAATGAAAAACTGTTTTTT.

This clonotype was found many times. This rearrangement joins TRBV5-1 to TRBJ2-1, with TRBD2 identical over 13 bases. CDR1 and CDR2 from the germline V gene are SGHRS and YFSETQ. The CDR3 runs to 16 residues. With 4 bases clipped from V and 9 bases from J, the junction kept 10 bases outside the gene matches. The CDR3 loop reads CASSPPGLAGAGEQFF. The CDR3, as DNA: TGCGCCAGCAGCCCCCCCGGACTAGCGGGAGCTGGTGAGCAGTTCTTC.

This clonotype was recorded at least ten times. V is TRBV9 and J is TRBJ2-3; TRBD2 might be the D (7 bases). Per the germline V gene, CDR1 is SGDLS and CDR2 is YYNGEE. V dropped 1 base and J dropped 1 base, with 28 bases sitting between them. The CDR3 is 21 residues long. Here the CDR3 reads CASSVCCAGAKARTGTDTQYF. CDR3 bases: TGTGCCAGCAGCGTATGTTGCGCGGGGGCCAAAGCGCGAACCGGCACAGATACGCAGTATTTT. Supplemented by reference TRBV9 and TRBJ2-3, the full variable domain reads DSGVTQTPKHLITATGQRVTLRCSPRSGDLSVYWYQQSLDQGLQFLIQYYNGEERAKGNILERFSAQQFPDLHSELNLSSLELGDSALYFCASSVCCAGAKARTGTDTQYFGPGTRLTVL.

This clonotype has at least ten counts. This chain connects TRBV10-1 to TRBJ2-3; TRBD2 agrees at 13 bases. Germline V gene sequence: CDR1 WNHNN, CDR2 SYGVQD (reference sequence). The V and J ends lost 5 bases and 5 bases, in that order; junction bases with no gene match: 7. The CDR3 is made up of 16 amino acids. In nucleotides, the CDR3 is TGCGCCAGCAGTCCCGGGACTAGCGGGATCGGAGATACGCAGTATTTT. It codes for CASSPGTSGIGDTQYF.

The sample holds many counts of this clonotype. This chain connects TRBV30 to TRBJ2-2; D is ambiguous. Germline CDR1 is GTSNPN and CDR2 is SVGIG (reference sequence). The ends were cut back, 0 bases at V and 6 bases at J, with 5 bases in the middle. The CDR3 contains 12 residues. The CDR3 protein is CAWSVRPGELFF. The CDR3 DNA sequence: TGTGCCTGGAGTGTTAGGCCCGGGGAGCTGTTTTTT.

This clonotype was seen ten or more times. This chain uses TRBV6-1 with TRBJ2-1; TRBD2 agrees at 11 bases. Per the germline V gene, CDR1 is MNHNS and CDR2 is SASEGT. Losses at the gene ends were 4 bases for V and 4 bases for J; bases not matched to a gene: 12. The CDR3 is made up of 18 amino acids. As DNA, the CDR3 is TGTGCCAGCAGTGCCGGGACTAGCGGAGCCAGTTATTACAATGAGCAGTTCTTC. It encodes CASSAGTSGASYYNEQFF.

This clonotype came up a few times. One base away lies a much larger clone, so this may be a sequencing read error. The chain links TRBV20-1 to TRBJ2-3; D gene uncertain. The CDR3 has 11 amino acids. The V and J ends lost 5 bases and 0 bases respectively, with 3 bases between them. Germline values: CDR1 DFQATT, CDR2 SNEGSKA (reference sequence). The CDR3 nucleotides read TGCAGTGCTTCTAGCACAGATACGCAGTATTTT. Amino acid sequence: CSASSTDTQYF.

This clonotype was recorded many times. The J gene is TRBJ2-7, the V gene TRBV11-3; 7 nucleotides align to TRBD2. CDR3 length equals 13 residues. Trimming took 4 bases from V and 9 from J; bases not matched to a gene: 9. Germline lookup yields CDR1 SGHNT and CDR2 YENEEA. Here the CDR3 DNA reads TGTGCCAGCAGCTCGAGACTAGCACCGGTGCAGTACTTC. Its protein product is CASSSRLAPVQYF. Supplemented by reference TRBV11-3 and TRBJ2-7, the full variable domain reads EAGVVQSPRYKIIEKKQPVAFWCNPISGHNTLYWYLQNLGQGPELLIRYENEEAVDDSQLPKDRFSAERLKGVDSTLKIQPAELGDSAVYLCASSSRLAPVQYFGPGTRLTVT.

About this clonotype: A much larger clone differs from this one at a single base, so this may be a read error. The chain joins TRBV28 to TRBJ2-7; tentatively, D is TRBD1 (7 bases). The CDR3 loop spans 12 amino acids. CDR1 and CDR2 from the germline V gene are MDHEN and SYDVKM. This chain's CDR3 is CVADQGGDEQYF. CDR3 nucleotides: TGTGTCGCCGACCAGGGGGGCGACGAGCAGTACTTC.

The V and J genes are TRBV5-1 and TRBJ2-3; 8 bases fit TRBD1. The CDR3 is made up of 17 amino acids. After removal of 3 bases from V and 0 bases from J, the junction contained 9 bases not matched to a gene. Germline values: CDR1 SGHRS, CDR2 YFSETQ. This CDR3 is CASSWAGQGASTDTQYF. CDR3 DNA: TGCGCCAGCAGCTGGGCCGGACAGGGTGCTAGCACAGATACGCAGTATTTT.

This clonotype was detected many times. The CDR3 DNA reads as TGTGCCAGCAGTTTTGGGGGAGCCAAAAACATTCAGTACTTC. This encodes CASSFGGAKNIQYF. This chain connects TRBV27 to TRBJ2-4; D is tentatively TRBD1 or TRBD2 (5 bases each). V lost 3 bases, J lost 0 bases, and 6 bases lay in between. CDR1 is MNHEY and CDR2 is SMNVEV in the germline V gene (reference sequence). The CDR3 totals 14 residues.

In regard to this clonotype: Sequence at one end of the junction differs from germline and may be a read error. V is TRBV28 and J is TRBJ2-2; TRBD1 or TRBD2 may be the D gene (5 bases each). CDR3 length equals 15 residues. Germline loops: CDR1 MDHEN, CDR2 SYDVKM. The CDR3 is CASSLGQANTGEPFF. In DNA form, the CDR3 reads TGTGCCAGCAGTTTGGGGCAGGCGAACACCGGGGAGCCGTTTTTT. The full variable domain, its missing parts supplied by reference TRBV28 and TRBJ2-2, is DVKVTQSSRYLVKRTGEKVFLECVQDMDHENMFWYRQDPGLGLRLIYFSYDVKMKEKGDIPEGYSVSREKKERFSLILESASTNQTSMYLCASSLGQANTGEPFFGEGSRLTVL.

Ten or more counts support this clonotype. The rearrangement uses TRBV6-1 and TRBJ1-4; TRBD1 is a possible D gene (5 bases). This CDR3 comprises 12 residues. Germline V gene sequence: CDR1 MNHNS, CDR2 SASEGT. Trimming shortened V by 5 bases and J by 13 bases, and 14 bases separated the two germline ends. Here the CDR3 DNA reads TGTGCCAGCAGTAGACCGCAGGGAGGACTGTTTTTT. Translated: CASSRPQGGLFF.

This clonotype was recorded many times. This chain joins TRBV6-1 and TRBJ2-5, with D possibly being TRBD2 (5 bases). CDR3 length: 14 amino acids. Germline V gene lookup returns CDR1 MNHNS and CDR2 SASEGT. V was clipped by 6 bases and J by 9 bases, with 20 bases between them. CDR3 coding DNA: TGTGCCAGCAGAGGAAGCGGTTCCCAGGCGGCCCAGTACTTC. This gives the protein CASRGSGSQAAQYF.

At least ten counts were recorded for this clonotype. The chain combines TRBV20-1 with TRBJ2-7; D is possibly TRBD1 or TRBD2 (5 bases each). The length of the CDR3 is 14 residues. Per germline, CDR1 DFQATT and CDR2 SNEGSKA (reference sequence). The V and J ends lost 4 bases and 5 bases respectively, with 18 bases between them. CDR3 DNA sequence: TGCAGTGCTACAACAACTGGGGGTAACCACGAGCAGTACTTC. Translating it yields CSATTTGGNHEQYF.

This clonotype was detected ten times or more. V is TRBV28 and J is TRBJ2-3, with unresolved D. Germline V CDR1 and CDR2: MDHEN, SYDVKM. Trimming shortened V by 6 bases and J by 0 bases, and 10 bases separated the two germline ends. This CDR3 is 14 amino acids long. DNA for the CDR3: TGTGCCAGCAGCCCCCCTGGTAGCACAGATACGCAGTATTTT. Translated: CASSPPGSTDTQYF.

On this clonotype: A far larger clone lies a single base away; this is likely a read error. This CDR3 is CASSPVASGETQFF. The CDR3 bases are TGTGCCAGCAGCCCCGTAGCTTCCGGGGAGACCCAGTTCTTC. V usage is TRBV11-2 and J usage is TRBJ2-1, with D possibly matching TRBD2 (5 bases). The germline CDR1 and CDR2 sequences are SGHAT and FQNNGV. The CDR3 is 14 residues long. The V end lost 5 bases, the J end lost 13 bases, and 21 bases lay between the germline ends. Full variable domain (remainder filled in from reference TRBV11-2 and TRBJ2-1): EAGVAQSPRYKIIEKRQSVAFWCNPISGHATLYWYQQILGQGPKLLIQFQNNGVVDDSQLPKDRFSAERLKGVDSTLKIQPAKLEDSAVYLCASSPVASGETQFFGPGTRLTVL.

V and J are TRBV9 and TRBJ1-1, with no clear D. CDR1 SGDLS and CDR2 YYNGEE come from the germline V gene. Between the trimmed V and J ends, which lost 0 bases and 0 bases, there was a span of 9 bases. CDR3 length equals 15 residues. The CDR3 DNA sequence: TGTGCCAGCAGCGTAGGAAGGGCCTTGAACACTGAAGCTTTCTTT. It specifies CASSVGRALNTEAFF.